This is a list of T cell receptor beta chains from one sample in a study of blood T cell repertoires in COVID-19. Assay: immunoSEQ multiplex PCR; the TCRdb copy retains only in-frame clones and omits some. The sample lists 200,000 to 250,000 clones; under 90% were seen once. Input material: PBMCs or T cells enriched from blood (not recorded which). Every receptor here comes from a woman aged 60 to 75 who had recovered from COVID-19. CDR3s include the opening cysteine and the closing phenylalanine or tryptophan. Fields, in order: J gene, V gene, clone size, D gene, CDR3 DNA, CDR3 protein. The D gene is left open where the match is weak. A clone size is listed for some rows: how often the clone was seen (once, few, many), or a class if it is expanded.

j_gene: TRBJ2-2
v_gene: TRBV6-6
abundance: NA
d_gene: NA
CDR3nt: TGTGCCAGCAGTCGAACCGGGAAGCCTAACACCGGGGAGCTGTTTTTT
CDR3aa: CASSRTGKPNTGELFF

j_gene: TRBJ2-2
v_gene: TRBV6-4
abundance: once
d_gene: NA
CDR3nt: TGTGCCAGCAGTGACCCGTTCAGCGCGAGCCTAAACACCGGGGAGCTGTTTTTT
CDR3aa: CASSDPFSASLNTGELFF

j_gene: TRBJ2-7
v_gene: TRBV29-1
abundance: few
d_gene: NA
CDR3nt: TGCAGCGTTGTAGGCAGGGCCGAAGGAAGGGATCAGTACTTC
CDR3aa: CSVVGRAEGRDQYF

j_gene: TRBJ2-1
v_gene: TRBV24-1
abundance: once
d_gene: TRBD1
CDR3nt: TGTGCCACCAGTGAGCCGGGACAGGGAGGAGAGCAGTTCTTC
CDR3aa: CATSEPGQGGEQFF

j_gene: TRBJ1-3
v_gene: TRBV4-1
abundance: NA
d_gene: TRBD1
CDR3nt: TGCGCCAGCAGCCCTGGACAGGGCTACTCTGGAAACACCATATATTTT
CDR3aa: CASSPGQGYSGNTIYF

j_gene: TRBJ2-7
v_gene: TRBV5-1
abundance: once
d_gene: TRBD2
CDR3nt: TGCGCCAGCAGCTTGATTGCGGGAGCGTACGAGCAGTACTTC
CDR3aa: CASSLIAGAYEQYF

j_gene: TRBJ1-1
v_gene: TRBV7-8
abundance: NA
d_gene: TRBD1
CDR3nt: TGTGCCAGCAGCTTTAGGACAGGGCGAAACACTGAAGCTTTCTTT
CDR3aa: CASSFRTGRNTEAFF

j_gene: TRBJ1-1
v_gene: TRBV19
abundance: NA
d_gene: NA
CDR3nt: TGTGCCAGTAGTATAGAAGCCCTGTCATTTAACACTGAAGCTTTCTTT
CDR3aa: CASSIEALSFNTEAFF

j_gene: TRBJ2-7
v_gene: TRBV30
abundance: NA
d_gene: TRBD1
CDR3nt: TGTGCCGGCCGGGGACAGGGTGGCGAGCAGTACTTC
CDR3aa: CAGRGQGGEQYF

j_gene: TRBJ2-3
v_gene: TRBV6-6
abundance: NA
d_gene: TRBD2
CDR3nt: TGTGCCAGCAGTGCTAGCGGGGATACTACAGATACGCAGTATTTT
CDR3aa: CASSASGDTTDTQYF

j_gene: TRBJ2-7
v_gene: TRBV10-3
abundance: NA
d_gene: TRBD1
CDR3nt: TGTGCCATCAGTGAGTTACAGGGGGCAGGGGGACACGAGCAGTACTTC
CDR3aa: CAISELQGAGGHEQYF

j_gene: TRBJ2-7
v_gene: TRBV6-2/TRBV6-3
abundance: NA
d_gene: TRBD2
CDR3nt: TGTGCCAGCAGTTTGGACCTAGCGGGAGTTGGCGAGCAGTACTTC
CDR3aa: CASSLDLAGVGEQYF

j_gene: TRBJ2-1
v_gene: TRBV6-5
abundance: NA
d_gene: TRBD2
CDR3nt: TGTGCCAGCAGTTACTCATGGGGACTAGCCACCAATGAGCAGTTCTTC
CDR3aa: CASSYSWGLATNEQFF

j_gene: TRBJ1-1
v_gene: TRBV23-1
abundance: NA
d_gene: NA
CDR3nt: TGCGCCAGCAGTCAATCGGGGCGGCCTGAAGCTTTCTTT
CDR3aa: CASSQSGRPEAFF

j_gene: TRBJ1-1
v_gene: TRBV6-5
abundance: few
d_gene: NA
CDR3nt: TGTGCCAGCAGTTACTCAACAGCTAACACTGAAGCTTTCTTT
CDR3aa: CASSYSTANTEAFF

j_gene: TRBJ1-2
v_gene: TRBV5-4
abundance: few
d_gene: TRBD1
CDR3nt: TGTGCCAGCAGCCCTGGACAGGGGAGTGACTATGGCTACACCTTC
CDR3aa: CASSPGQGSDYGYTF

j_gene: TRBJ1-6
v_gene: TRBV6-5
abundance: NA
d_gene: NA
CDR3nt: TGTGCCAGCAATAAACAGGGACTAGGTTCACCCCTCCACTTT
CDR3aa: CASNKQGLGSPLHF

j_gene: TRBJ2-4
v_gene: TRBV13
abundance: NA
d_gene: TRBD1
CDR3nt: TGTGCCAGCAGCTACACAGGGGGCGGATGGGCCAAAAACATTCAGTACTTC
CDR3aa: CASSYTGGGWAKNIQYF

j_gene: TRBJ1-5
v_gene: TRBV7-3
abundance: NA
d_gene: TRBD1
CDR3nt: TGTGCCAGCAGCCTGACAGGGGGACGCAATCAGCCCCAGCATTTT
CDR3aa: CASSLTGGRNQPQHF

j_gene: TRBJ1-2
v_gene: TRBV4-3
abundance: NA
d_gene: NA
CDR3nt: TGCGCCAGCAGCCAATCCTCACTGAGAGCTAACTATGGCTACACCTTC
CDR3aa: CASSQSSLRANYGYTF

j_gene: TRBJ1-4
v_gene: TRBV18
abundance: NA
d_gene: TRBD1
CDR3nt: TGTGCCAGCTCACCCATAGGGACAGCCGGGGGTGAAAAACTGTTTTTT
CDR3aa: CASSPIGTAGGEKLFF

j_gene: TRBJ2-3
v_gene: TRBV25-1
abundance: NA
d_gene: TRBD2
CDR3nt: TGTGCCAGCAGTGGGACTAGCGGGGGTACAGATACGCAGTATTTT
CDR3aa: CASSGTSGGTDTQYF

j_gene: TRBJ1-1
v_gene: TRBV4-2
abundance: NA
d_gene: TRBD1
CDR3nt: TGTGCCAGCAGCCAAGAAACTTCGTTCAGGGGGGCTGAAGCTTTCTTT
CDR3aa: CASSQETSFRGAEAFF

j_gene: TRBJ1-5
v_gene: TRBV6-2/TRBV6-3
abundance: NA
d_gene: TRBD1
CDR3nt: TGTGCCAGCAGTCCCGGACAGGGCAAATATAGCAATCAGCCCCAGCATTTT
CDR3aa: CASSPGQGKYSNQPQHF

j_gene: TRBJ2-3
v_gene: TRBV11-3
abundance: NA
d_gene: TRBD1
CDR3nt: TGTGCCAGCAGCCCGAGGGACAGGGTCACAGATACGCAGTATTTT
CDR3aa: CASSPRDRVTDTQYF

j_gene: TRBJ2-5
v_gene: TRBV7-8
abundance: NA
d_gene: NA
CDR3nt: TGTGCCAGCAGCCTTGGGGCTCTTCAAGAGACCCAGTACTTC
CDR3aa: CASSLGALQETQYF

j_gene: TRBJ1-1
v_gene: TRBV29-1
abundance: NA
d_gene: TRBD1
CDR3nt: TGCAGCGTTGAAGAGGGACAGGTTGCTTTCTTT
CDR3aa: CSVEEGQVAFF

j_gene: TRBJ2-3
v_gene: TRBV4-2
abundance: NA
d_gene: NA
CDR3nt: TGTGCCAGCAGCCAAGAGGTAGCGGCTAGCACAGATACGCAGTATTTT
CDR3aa: CASSQEVAASTDTQYF

j_gene: TRBJ1-3
v_gene: TRBV5-1
abundance: NA
d_gene: NA
CDR3nt: TGCGCCAGCAGCCGGGAGTCGGCTGGTGGAAACACCATATATTTT
CDR3aa: CASSRESAGGNTIYF